This TCR beta chain stems from a study of blood T cells in healthy people across ages. The CDR3 totals 15 residues. J was trimmed by 3 bases and V by 5 bases; bases with no gene match: 6. Together with a sample-barcoded 5' primer, a J-beta primer mix was included in a second PCR lasting roughly 6 to 12 cycles. TCRdb analysed the 5' RACE reads with MiXCR anew, one entry per CDR3 protein. The sample records 600,000 to 850,000 distinct CDR3 sequences, 20% to 25% being singletons. These same data were also listed under a study on T cells of mothers and their children. That paper notes: Mothers gave over 8.5 million TCR beta CDR3 reads each, and children some 3 million each.

Input material: blood. The sequence was collected from a boy under 18 in good health. The chain has TRBV12-3 or TRBV12-4 and TRBJ2-7, with 11 bases fitting TRBD1. CDR3 nucleotides: TGTGCCAGCAGTGTGACCGGGACAGGGGGCTACGAGCAGTACTTC. This gives the protein CASSVTGTGGYEQYF.